The following is a TCR beta chain sequence with its context. Its antigen is unknown. The time point: week 5, during vaccination. Each dose of the vaccine consisted of 300 ug of mutant IDH1 20-mer peptide, with topical imiquimod. The sample originates from a study of a mutant IDH1 vaccine in newly diagnosed glioma. Turning to the study itself: Across weeks 1, 3, 5, 7, 11, 15, 19 and 23, patients received a vaccination each time, eight in all.

Profiled with immunoSEQ multiplex PCR; TCRdb holds only in-frame clones, not every one. Here the sample spans 35,000 to 45,000 clones, around 81% being singletons. The material sequenced was PBMCs, taken from a glioma patient whose treatment included an IDH1 peptide vaccine. The sequence was collected from a man over 45 with glioma.

The CDR3 loop reads CSASVTGELFF. As DNA, the CDR3 is TGCAGTGCTAGTGTGACCGGGGAGCTGTTTTTT. The chain recombines TRBV20-1 with TRBJ2-2; D gene uncertain. V lost 3 bases to trimming and J lost 5 bases, with 4 bases between them. Germline values: CDR1 DFQATT, CDR2 SNEGSKA (reference sequence). The CDR3 has 11 amino acids.